This T cell receptor (beta chain) derives from a study of T-cell memory formation after mild COVID-19. The study's findings and limits: Memory cells collected pre-infection included some clones that later responded, suggesting cross-reactive memory joined.

A single record per CDR3 protein comes from TCRdb applying MiXCR to the 5' RACE reads. Among about 260,000 distinct CDR3 sequences listed, approximately 8.4% were seen once. To note about this clonotype: Its antigen is currently unknown.

The V and J ends lost 6 bases and 10 bases, in that order; junction bases with no gene match: 3. Germline V gene sequence: CDR1 MNHNY, CDR2 SVGAGI (reference sequence). There are 11 residues in the CDR3. The genes are TRBV6-6 and TRBJ2-5; 9 nucleotides line up with TRBD1. What was sequenced was PBMCs or a T cell subset sorted from them (not recorded which). This sequence was found in a man younger than 35 who had mild COVID-19 (a few samples of this study predate the infection). Cell type and time point are not known. CDR3: CASRRQGGQYF. CDR3 nucleotide sequence: TGTGCCAGCAGGAGACAGGGGGGCCAGTACTTC.